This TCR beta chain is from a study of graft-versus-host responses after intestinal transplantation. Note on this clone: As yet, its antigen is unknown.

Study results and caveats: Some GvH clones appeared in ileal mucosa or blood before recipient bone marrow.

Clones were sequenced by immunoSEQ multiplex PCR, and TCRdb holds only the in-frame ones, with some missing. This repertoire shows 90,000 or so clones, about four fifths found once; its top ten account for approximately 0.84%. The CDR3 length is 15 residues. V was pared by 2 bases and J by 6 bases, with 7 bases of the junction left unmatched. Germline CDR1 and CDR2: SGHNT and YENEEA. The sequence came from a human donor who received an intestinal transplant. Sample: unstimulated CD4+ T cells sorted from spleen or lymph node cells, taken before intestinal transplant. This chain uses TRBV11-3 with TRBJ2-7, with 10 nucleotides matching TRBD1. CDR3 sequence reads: CASSLSRDRGSEQYF. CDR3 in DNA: TGTGCCAGCAGCTTATCCCGGGACAGGGGAAGCGAGCAGTACTTC.